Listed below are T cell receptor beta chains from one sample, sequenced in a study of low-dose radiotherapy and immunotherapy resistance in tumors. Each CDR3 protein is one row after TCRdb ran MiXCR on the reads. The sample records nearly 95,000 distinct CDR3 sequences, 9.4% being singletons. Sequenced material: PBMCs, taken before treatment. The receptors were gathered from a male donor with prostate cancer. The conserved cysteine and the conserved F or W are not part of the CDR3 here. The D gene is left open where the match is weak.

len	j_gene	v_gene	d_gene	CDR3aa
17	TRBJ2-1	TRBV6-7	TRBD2	ASSYSGLAGKRSYNEQF
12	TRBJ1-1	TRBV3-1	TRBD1	ASSQPGGSTEAF
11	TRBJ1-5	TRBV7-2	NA	ASSLIWGQPQH
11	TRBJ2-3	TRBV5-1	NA	ASSFSSSNTQY
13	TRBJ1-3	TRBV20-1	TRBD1	SARDPGGSGNTIY
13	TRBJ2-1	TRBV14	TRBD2	ASSPTSGGNNEQF
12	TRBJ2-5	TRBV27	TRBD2	ASSFWGGSETQY
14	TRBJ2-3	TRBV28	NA	ASSPSRGASTDTQY
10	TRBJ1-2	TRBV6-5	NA	ASSYSGYGYT
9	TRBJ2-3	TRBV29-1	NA	SDPRADTQY
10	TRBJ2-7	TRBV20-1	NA	SASRQSDEQY
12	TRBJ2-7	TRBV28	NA	ACRGGDVRYEQY